The 21 T cell receptor beta chains given below trace back to one sample, sequenced in a study of PD-1 blockade in classical Hodgkin lymphoma. TCRdb's table, derived via immunoSEQ multiplex PCR, lists solely in-frame clones and lacks some. This repertoire shows roughly 13,000 clones, around 80% found once; its top ten account for roughly 25%. Every patient relapsed after autologous stem cell transplantation, and brentuximab vedotin exposure varied. The sequenced sample was peripheral blood mononuclear cells (PBMCs), obtained at baseline. Receptors originate from a human donor with classical Hodgkin lymphoma.

The chain is built from TRBV4-1 and TRBJ2-7; 9 bases map to TRBD1. CDR3 size: 17 residues. With V trimmed by 3 bases and J by 3 bases, 12 bases remained unmatched. CDR1 and CDR2 (germline): MGHRA, YSYEKL. The CDR3 protein is CASSHAAGRDRDYEQYF. CDR3 bases: TGCGCCAGCAGCCACGCAGCTGGCCGGGACAGGGACTACGAGCAGTACTTC.

The V call is TRBV19, the J call TRBJ2-3; 11 nucleotides align to TRBD2. The CDR3 has 19 amino acids. V dropped 3 bases and J dropped 0; count of bases not matched to a gene: 11. Germline CDR1 and CDR2: LNHDA and SQIVND (reference sequence). In DNA form, the CDR3 reads TGTGCCAGTAGTATCATAGCGGGAGGGATTGCCACTAGCACAGATACGCAGTATTTT. Encoded protein: CASSIIAGGIATSTDTQYF.

This chain uses TRBV27 with TRBJ2-5; the match to TRBD1 covers 7 bases. The DNA end favors TRBJ2-7, so the J call may be wrong. Looked up from germline, CDR1 is MNHEY and CDR2 is SMNVEV (reference sequence). The length of the CDR3 is 12 residues. The CDR3 sequence: CASSLPGGEQYF. CDR3 bases: TGTGCCAGCAGTTTACCAGGGGGCGAGCAGTACTTC.

CDR3 amino acids: CASGAGQGNSGANVLTF. CDR3 bases: TGTGCCAGCGGAGCAGGACAGGGGAACTCTGGGGCCAACGTCCTGACTTTC. The V and J genes are TRBV19 and TRBJ2-6, with 9 positions matching TRBD1. This CDR3 is 17 amino acids long. Per germline, CDR1 LNHDA and CDR2 SQIVND (reference sequence). V shed 9 bases and J 0 bases; nucleotides not matched to a gene: 9.

This chain uses TRBV5-4 with TRBJ2-3; the match to TRBD2 covers 14 bases. The CDR3 has 20 residues. The trim removed 4 bases at V and 0 bases at J, leaving 13 bases unmatched. Germline V gene sequence: CDR1 SGHNT, CDR2 YYREEE (reference sequence). This CDR3 reads CASSAQGLAGVWTSTDTQYF. CDR3 nucleotides: TGTGCCAGCAGCGCACAGGGACTAGCGGGAGTTTGGACTAGCACAGATACGCAGTATTTT.

This clone is categorized as medium-sized. This chain joins TRBV7-9 and TRBJ1-1; tentatively, D is TRBD1 (6 bases). This CDR3 contains 12 residues. Per the germline V gene, CDR1 is SEHNR and CDR2 is FQNEAQ (reference sequence). The V gene lost 5 bases and the J gene lost 11 bases, with 15 bases spanning the gap. CDR3 DNA: TGTGCCAGCAGCCCGGAGACAGGAACGGCTTTCTTT. Translated, it gives CASSPETGTAFF.

This sequence joins TRBV4-1 and TRBJ1-5; possible D gene TRBD1, 5 bases. The V and J ends lost 0 bases and 5 bases respectively, with 11 bases between them. CDR3 length: 15 residues. CDR1 and CDR2 from the germline V gene are MGHRA and YSYEKL. The CDR3 coding sequence is TGCGCCAGCAGCCAAGATGGCCAGGGTTATCAGCCCCAGCATTTT. The encoded protein is CASSQDGQGYQPQHF.

The rearrangement joins TRBV14 to TRBJ2-3; D uncertain. CDR3 length: 14 residues. Per germline, CDR1 SGHDN and CDR2 FVKESK. The V end was cut by 6 bases, the J end by 0 bases, with 10 bases between. Written as DNA, the CDR3 is TGTGCCAGCAGGACCACCCTGAGCACAGATACGCAGTATTTT. This translates into CASRTTLSTDTQYF.

The chain combines TRBV6-5 with TRBJ1-5; D is possibly TRBD1 (5 bases). Trimming removed 5 bases at V and 0 bases at J, with 8 bases between. The CDR3 is 14 amino acids. Per germline, CDR1 MNHEY and CDR2 SVGAGI. The CDR3 here is CASSTGTSNQPQHF. The CDR3 coding sequence is TGTGCCAGCAGTACCGGGACTAGCAATCAGCCCCAGCATTTT.

This sequence joins TRBV28 and TRBJ1-5; TRBD1 is a possible D gene (6 bases). This CDR3 comprises 14 residues. The germline V gene has CDR1 MDHEN and CDR2 SYDVKM. The V and J ends lost 6 bases and 2 bases respectively, with 11 bases between them. The CDR3 DNA reads TGTGCCAGCAGCAAAGGGGGTGGCAATCAGCCCCAGCATTTT. It codes for CASSKGGGNQPQHF. The full variable domain, with the rest looked up from reference TRBV28 and TRBJ1-5, is DVKVTQSSRYLVKRTGEKVFLECVQDMDHENMFWYRQDPGLGLRLIYFSYDVKMKEKGDIPEGYSVSREKKERFSLILESASTNQTSMYLCASSKGGGNQPQHFGDGTRLSIL.

The chain joins TRBV2 to TRBJ2-1; D is unclear. The CDR3 runs 13 residues. Trimming took 6 bases from V and 6 from J, leaving 12 bases between them. Germline CDR1 and CDR2: SNHLY and FYNNEI. Here the CDR3 reads CASRATWVNEQFF. The CDR3 DNA reads as TGTGCCAGCAGAGCTACATGGGTCAATGAGCAGTTCTTC.

Only a few counts were recorded for this clone. The genes are TRBV12-2 and TRBJ2-4; the table names TRBD1, a call not compared with the DNA. TRBV12-2 is listed as a pseudogene. There are 21 residues in the CDR3. The CDR3 is CASRFTVVDRAVIRAKNIQYF. In nucleotides, the CDR3 is TGTGCAAGTCGCTTTACAGTGGTGGACAGGGCGGTAATAAGAGCCAAAAACATTCAGTACTTC.

This rearrangement joins TRBV5-5 to TRBJ2-1; D call uncertain. Trimming shortened V by 3 bases and J by 8 bases, and 15 bases separated the two germline ends. CDR1 SGHKS and CDR2 YYEKEE come from the germline V gene (reference sequence). This CDR3 spans 14 amino acids. In DNA, the CDR3 is TGTGCCAGCAGCTGGATTATACCTCTCGATGAGCAGTTCTTC. Encoded protein: CASSWIIPLDEQFF.

The chain recombines TRBV30 with TRBJ2-3, with 10 bases aligning to TRBD2. Germline V gene data show CDR1 as GTSNPN and CDR2 as SVGIG (reference sequence). V lost 0 bases and J lost 10; bases outside the gene matches: 10. The CDR3 contains 15 residues. CDR3 region: CAWSVRTSGGGAQYF. CDR3 coding DNA: TGTGCCTGGAGTGTACGGACTAGCGGCGGAGGTGCGCAGTATTTT. The whole variable domain, filled in from reference TRBV30 and TRBJ2-3, reads SQTIHQWPATLVQPVGSPLSLECTVEGTSNPNLYWYRQAAGRGLQLLFYSVGIGQISSEVPQNLSASRPQDRQFILSSKKLLLSDSGFYLCAWSVRTSGGGAQYFGPGTRLTVL.

The chain recombines TRBV5-1 with TRBJ1-1; 9 nucleotides match TRBD1. This CDR3 contains 15 residues. With 4 bases clipped from V and 5 bases from J, the junction kept 9 bases outside the gene matches. Germline CDR1 is SGHRS and CDR2 is YFSETQ. CDR3 region: CASSPSGTGNTEAFF. DNA of the CDR3: TGCGCCAGCAGCCCGTCCGGGACAGGGAATACTGAAGCTTTCTTT.

V and J are TRBV18 and TRBJ2-2; 8 bases are shared with TRBD2. J gave up 5 bases and V 6 bases, and 14 bases lay outside the gene matches. CDR1 and CDR2 (germline): KGHSH, LQKENI. The CDR3 is 17 amino acids. The CDR3 is CASSLTEEREFTGELFF. The CDR3 DNA is TGTGCCAGCTCTCTTACAGAGGAGCGGGAGTTTACCGGGGAGCTGTTTTTT. Full variable domain (rest looked up from reference TRBV18 and TRBJ2-2): NAGVMQNPRHLVRRRGQEARLRCSPMKGHSHVYWYRQLPEEGLKFMVYLQKENIIDESGMPKERFSAEFPKEGPSILRIQQVVRGDSAAYFCASSLTEEREFTGELFFGEGSRLTVL.

The V and J genes are TRBV6-5 and TRBJ1-1; D is unclear. Trimming cost V 2 bases and J 3 bases, with 7 bases left between them. Germline-derived CDR1 and CDR2 are MNHEY and SVGAGI. The CDR3 loop spans 13 amino acids. The CDR3 loop is CASSYGADTEAFF. The CDR3 DNA reads TGTGCCAGCAGTTACGGAGCAGACACTGAAGCTTTCTTT.

The rearrangement uses TRBV4-1 and TRBJ1-5; D uncertain. CDR1 and CDR2 (germline): MGHRA, YSYEKL. V lost 0 bases and J lost 0, with 9 bases in between. The CDR3 length is 16 residues. CDR3 in DNA: TGCGCCAGCAGCCAAGAGGGCCGGAATAGCAATCAGCCCCAGCATTTT. The encoded protein is CASSQEGRNSNQPQHF.

In its sample, this clone was seen once. The V call is TRBV6-1, the J call TRBJ2-7; D is unresolved. The germline V and J ends were trimmed by 0 bases and 2 bases, with 5 bases remaining between them. There are 13 residues in the CDR3. CDR1 and CDR2 from the germline V gene are MNHNS and SASEGT. The CDR3 loop reads CASSEAAPYEQYF. CDR3 nucleotides: TGTGCCAGCAGTGAAGCGGCCCCCTACGAGCAGTACTTC.

This sequence joins TRBV27 and TRBJ2-3; a possible D gene is TRBD2 (5 bases). The V end lost 3 bases, the J end lost 3 bases, and 13 bases lay between the germline ends. The CDR3 consists of 15 residues. CDR1 is MNHEY and CDR2 is SMNVEV in the germline V gene (reference sequence). CDR3 nucleotide sequence: TGTGCCAGCAGTTTCCGGGGATGGGGTACAGATACGCAGTATTTT. Translation gives CASSFRGWGTDTQYF.

The rearrangement links TRBV6-5 to TRBJ1-5; D is unclear. The CDR3 is 14 amino acids. Trimming pared 6 bases from V and 7 bases from J, leaving 16 bases between. The V gene's germline CDR1 is MNHEY and CDR2 SVGAGI. CDR3 loop: CASSPAFFVQPQHF. CDR3 in DNA: TGTGCCAGCAGCCCCGCGTTTTTTGTGCAGCCCCAGCATTTT.